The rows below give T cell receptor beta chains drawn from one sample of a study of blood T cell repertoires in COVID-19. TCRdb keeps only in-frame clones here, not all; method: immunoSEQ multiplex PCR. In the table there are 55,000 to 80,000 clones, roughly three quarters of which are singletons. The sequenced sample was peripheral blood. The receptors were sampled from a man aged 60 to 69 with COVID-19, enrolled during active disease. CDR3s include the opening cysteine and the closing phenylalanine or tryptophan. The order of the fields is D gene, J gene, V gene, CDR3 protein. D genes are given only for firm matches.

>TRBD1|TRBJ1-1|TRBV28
CASRVPGQGRRNTEAFF
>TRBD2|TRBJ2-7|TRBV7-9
CASSHSGGLTYEQYF
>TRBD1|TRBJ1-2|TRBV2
CASSPGQNYGYTF
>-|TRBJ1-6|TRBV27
CASWEIRRWNSPLHF
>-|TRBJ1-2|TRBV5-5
CASSLLGVGGGYTF
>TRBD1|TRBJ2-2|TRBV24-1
CATSLPTGDGELFF
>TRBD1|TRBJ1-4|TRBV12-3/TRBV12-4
CASSLEQGGKLFF
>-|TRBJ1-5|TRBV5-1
CASSFGAGQQPQHF
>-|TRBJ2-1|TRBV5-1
CASSLDGFYNEQFF
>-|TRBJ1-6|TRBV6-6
CASSPRRVGNSPLHF
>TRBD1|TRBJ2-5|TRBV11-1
CASRGTEETQYF
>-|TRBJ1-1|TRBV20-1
CSASRGAKGTEAFF
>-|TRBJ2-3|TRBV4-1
CASSQERSRGTQYF
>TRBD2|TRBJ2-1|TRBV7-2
CASSLAPGLAGGLSSYNEQFF
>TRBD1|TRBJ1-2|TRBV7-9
CASSGQGADGYTF
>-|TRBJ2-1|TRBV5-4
CASSLHYNEQFF
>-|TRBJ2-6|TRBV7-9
CASPPHPGANVLTF
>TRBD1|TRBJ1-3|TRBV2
CASSGQGLPGNTIYF
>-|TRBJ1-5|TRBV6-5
CASNLKQDQPQHF
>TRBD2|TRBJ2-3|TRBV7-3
CASSSLAGATADTQYF